Presented here are 5 T cell receptor beta chains from one specimen sequenced in a study of immune characterization of retroperitoneal liposarcoma. TCRdb independently ran MiXCR on the PCR reads; one entry per CDR3 protein. The sample yields roughly 10,000 distinct CDR3 sequences, around 28% seen once. Material for sequencing was tumor tissue. The receptor set was obtained from a male donor with retroperitoneal liposarcoma.

By share, this clonotype ranks as medium-sized (0.01 to 0.1%). CDR3 residues: CASSSGLAGTTDTQYF. As DNA, the CDR3 is TGTGCCAGCAGCTCAGGACTAGCGGGAACCACAGATACGCAGTATTTT. This sequence joins TRBV7-2 and TRBJ2-3; 12 positions match TRBD2. The CDR3 has 16 amino acids. CDR1 and CDR2 from the germline V gene are SGHTA and FQGNSA. The V gene end was trimmed by 4 bases and the J gene end by 2 bases; junction bases not matched to a gene: 4.

Sample share makes this clonotype medium-sized. This chain joins TRBV7-2 and TRBJ2-1, with D possibly TRBD2 on 6 matching bases. Trimming removed 7 bases at V and 13 bases at J, with 23 bases between. Looked up from germline, CDR1 is SGHTA and CDR2 is FQGNSA. The CDR3 has 14 amino acids. The DNA of the CDR3 is TGTGCCAGCACCCCCCCGACTAGGAAGGAGACCCAGTTCTTC. Its protein product is CASTPPTRKETQFF.

On this clonotype: Being one base from a much bigger clone, this may be a read error. The chain couples TRBV6-1 to TRBJ1-6, with D perhaps TRBD1 (5 bases). Germline CDR1 reads MNHNS; CDR2 reads SASEGT. This CDR3 spans 13 amino acids. CDR3 sequence reads: CVTSRQTNSPLHF. Written as DNA, the CDR3 is TGTGTCACCTCACGACAGACAAATTCACCCCTCCACTTT.

The chain is built from TRBV6-1 and TRBJ2-1; 9 bases align to TRBD2. This CDR3 is 16 amino acids long. Germline V lookup: CDR1 MNHNS, CDR2 SASEGT. With 8 bases clipped from V and 4 bases from J, the junction kept 12 bases outside the gene matches. Here the CDR3 DNA reads TGTGCCAGCCGTGGGATGGCGGGAGGGAGATACAATGAGCAGTTCTTC. Protein: CASRGMAGGRYNEQFF.

The V and J genes are TRBV11-2 and TRBJ2-2; the D is unclear. The germline gives CDR1 SGHAT, CDR2 FQNNGV. V lost 3 bases to trimming and J lost 3 bases, with 2 bases between them. The CDR3 is 12 amino acids. In DNA form, the CDR3 reads TGTGCCAGCAGCTTGGACACCGGGGAGCTGTTTTTT. Amino acid sequence: CASSLDTGELFF.